This T cell receptor beta chain emerged from a study of blood T cells in healthy people across ages. Overall study results and limits: Both higher diversity and more naive CD4+ cells marked long-lived donors when set against aged donors.

In this sample, this clonotype turned up a few times. Antigen specificity is unknown. The CDR3 contains 16 residues. Trimming took off 1 base at V and 4 bases at J, with 11 bases between the two ends. Germline CDR1 and CDR2: SGHTA and FQGNSA. Sample-barcoded 5' priming and a J-beta primer mix drove a second PCR of about 7 to 11 cycles. TCRdb ran MiXCR on the 5' RACE reads and lists one entry per CDR3 protein. The table records about 930,000 distinct CDR3 sequences, 25% to 30% of them present only once. These records were also assigned to another study, of T cells of mothers and their children. That report adds: Study donors consisted of a few healthy Caucasian mothers and their six children. Sequencing revealed no T cell clones that were persistent and microchimeric.

This clonotype was obtained from a woman between 40 and 55 years old in good health. This sequence joins TRBV7-2 and TRBJ2-6; the D is unclear. The sample consisted of blood. The CDR3 region is CASSLVYQRGANVLTF. The CDR3 nucleotides read TGTGCCAGCAGCTTAGTTTACCAAAGAGGGGCCAACGTCCTGACTTTC.